This TCR beta chain was sequenced during a study of CD8+ T cells in alopecia areata. The authors extracted RNA and reverse transcribed it into cDNA as the sequencing template. The repertoire was sequenced with immunoSEQ multiplex PCR; TCRdb's copy has only in-frame clones and lacks some. The table lists about 100,000 clones, 40% to 50% of them singletons. Treatment defined: oral pan-JAK inhibitor, 5-10 mg twice daily. Looked up from germline, CDR1 is SGHDT and CDR2 is YYEEEE. There are 13 residues in the CDR3. The V gene lost 4 bases and the J gene lost 7 bases, with 12 bases spanning the gap. The sequencing used CD8+ T cells sorted from blood, collected at week 24, from a patient treated with tofacitinib. V gene TRBV5-6 combines with J gene TRBJ1-5, with a tentative D call TRBD1 (5 bases). This clonotype was obtained from a human donor with alopecia areata. CDR3 protein: CASSPSGGQPQHF. CDR3 DNA: TGTGCCAGCAGCCCCTCCGGGGGGCAGCCCCAGCATTTT. Full variable domain (missing parts from reference TRBV5-6 and TRBJ1-5): DAGVTQSPTHLIKTRGQQVTLRCSPKSGHDTVSWYQQALGQGPQFIFQYYEEEERQRGNFPDRFSGHQFPNYSSELNVNALLLGDSALYLCASSPSGGQPQHFGDGTRLSIL.